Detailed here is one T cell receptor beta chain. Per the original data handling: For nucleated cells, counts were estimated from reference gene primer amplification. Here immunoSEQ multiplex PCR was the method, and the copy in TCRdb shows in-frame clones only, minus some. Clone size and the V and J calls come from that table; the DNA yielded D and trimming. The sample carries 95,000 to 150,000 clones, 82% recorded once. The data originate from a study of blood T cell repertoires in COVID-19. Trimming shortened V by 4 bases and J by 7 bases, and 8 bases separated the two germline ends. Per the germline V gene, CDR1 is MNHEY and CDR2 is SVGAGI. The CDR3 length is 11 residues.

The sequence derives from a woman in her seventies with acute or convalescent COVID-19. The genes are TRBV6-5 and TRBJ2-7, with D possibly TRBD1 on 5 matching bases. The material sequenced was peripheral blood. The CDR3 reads CASSSRQEQYF. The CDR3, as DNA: TGTGCCAGCAGTTCCCGACAGGAGCAGTACTTC.